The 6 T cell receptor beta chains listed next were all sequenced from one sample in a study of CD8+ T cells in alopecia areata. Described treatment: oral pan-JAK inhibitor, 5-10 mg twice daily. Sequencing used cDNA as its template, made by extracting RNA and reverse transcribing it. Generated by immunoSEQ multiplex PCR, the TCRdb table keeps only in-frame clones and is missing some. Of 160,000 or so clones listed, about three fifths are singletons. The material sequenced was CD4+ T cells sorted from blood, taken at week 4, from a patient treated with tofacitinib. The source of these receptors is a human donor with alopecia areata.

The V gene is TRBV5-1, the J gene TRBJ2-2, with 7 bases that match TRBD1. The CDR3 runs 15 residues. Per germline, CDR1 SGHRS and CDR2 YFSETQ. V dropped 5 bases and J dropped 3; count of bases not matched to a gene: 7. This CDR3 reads CASSPGQSYTGELFF. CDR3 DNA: TGCGCCAGCAGTCCGGGACAGAGTTACACCGGGGAGCTGTTTTTT.

Here the CDR3 DNA reads TGTGCCTGGAGTCGGACAGGGGGCGGTGACACTGAAGCTTTCTTT. It is translated as CAWSRTGGGDTEAFF. The chain links TRBV30 to TRBJ1-1, with 11 bases that match TRBD1. V was pared by 2 bases and J by 3 bases, with 5 bases of the junction left unmatched. The germline CDR1 and CDR2 sequences are GTSNPN and SVGIG (reference sequence). The CDR3 consists of 15 residues. Using reference TRBV30 and TRBJ1-1 for the parts outside the CDR3, the full variable domain is SQTIHQWPATLVQPVGSPLSLECTVEGTSNPNLYWYRQAAGRGLQLLFYSVGIGQISSEVPQNLSASRPQDRQFILSSKKLLLSDSGFYLCAWSRTGGGDTEAFFGQGTRLTVV.

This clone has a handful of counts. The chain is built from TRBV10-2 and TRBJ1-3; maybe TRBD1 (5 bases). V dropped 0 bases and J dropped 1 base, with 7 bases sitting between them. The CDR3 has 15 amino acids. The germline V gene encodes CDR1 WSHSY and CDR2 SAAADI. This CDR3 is CASSESGGSGNTIYF. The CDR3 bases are TGCGCCAGCAGTGAGTCGGGGGGTTCTGGAAACACCATATATTTT.

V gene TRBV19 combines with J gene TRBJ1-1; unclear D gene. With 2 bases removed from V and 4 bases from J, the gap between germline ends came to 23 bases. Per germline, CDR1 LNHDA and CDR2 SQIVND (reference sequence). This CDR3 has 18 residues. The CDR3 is CASSIRAGVRHGSTEAFF. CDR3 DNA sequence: TGTGCCAGTAGTATACGGGCCGGGGTTCGGCACGGGAGCACTGAAGCTTTCTTT.

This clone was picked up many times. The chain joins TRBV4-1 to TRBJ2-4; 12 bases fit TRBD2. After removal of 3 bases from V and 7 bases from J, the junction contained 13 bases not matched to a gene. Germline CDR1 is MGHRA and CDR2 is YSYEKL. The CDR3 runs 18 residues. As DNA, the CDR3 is TGCGCCAGCAGCCAGGGATTGCTAGCGGGGGGGCGAGGTAACATTCAGTACTTC. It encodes CASSQGLLAGGRGNIQYF.

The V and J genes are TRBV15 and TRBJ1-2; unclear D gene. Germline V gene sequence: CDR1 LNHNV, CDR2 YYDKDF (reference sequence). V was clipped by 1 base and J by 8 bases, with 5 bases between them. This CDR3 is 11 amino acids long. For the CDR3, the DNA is TGTGCCACCAGCAGAGTGGGGGGCTACACCTTC. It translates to CATSRVGGYTF. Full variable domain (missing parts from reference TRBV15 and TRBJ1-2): DAMVIQNPRYQVTQFGKPVTLSCSQTLNHNVMYWYQQKSSQAPKLLFHYYDKDFNNEADTPDNFQSRRPNTSFCFLDIRSPGLGDTAMYLCATSRVGGYTFGSGTRLTVV.